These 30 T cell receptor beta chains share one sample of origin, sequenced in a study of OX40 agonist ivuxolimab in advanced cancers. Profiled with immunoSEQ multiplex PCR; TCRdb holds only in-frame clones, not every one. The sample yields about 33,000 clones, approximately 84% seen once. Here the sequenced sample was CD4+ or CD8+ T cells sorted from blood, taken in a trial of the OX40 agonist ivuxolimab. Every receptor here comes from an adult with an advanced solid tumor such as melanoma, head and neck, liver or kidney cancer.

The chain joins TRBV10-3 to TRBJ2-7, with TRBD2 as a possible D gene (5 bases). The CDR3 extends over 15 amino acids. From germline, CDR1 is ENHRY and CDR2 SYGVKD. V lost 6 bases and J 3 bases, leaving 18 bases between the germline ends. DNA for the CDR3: TGTGCCATCAGCCCAAGAAAGGTCGAGGGCTACGAGCAGTACTTC. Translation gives CAISPRKVEGYEQYF.

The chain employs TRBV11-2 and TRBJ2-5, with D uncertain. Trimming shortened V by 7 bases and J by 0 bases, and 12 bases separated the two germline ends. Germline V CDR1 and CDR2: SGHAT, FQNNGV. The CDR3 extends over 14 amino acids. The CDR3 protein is CASTRKTYQETQYF. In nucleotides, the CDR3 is TGTGCCAGCACCCGTAAGACATACCAAGAGACCCAGTACTTC.

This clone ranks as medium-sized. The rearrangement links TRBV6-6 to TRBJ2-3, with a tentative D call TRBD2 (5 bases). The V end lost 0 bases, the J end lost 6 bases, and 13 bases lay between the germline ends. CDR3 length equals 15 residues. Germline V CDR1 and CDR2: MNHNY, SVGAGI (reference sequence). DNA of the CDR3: TGTGCCAGCAGTTACTCGCCCCTGCCGGGGGATACGCAGTATTTT. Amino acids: CASSYSPLPGDTQYF.

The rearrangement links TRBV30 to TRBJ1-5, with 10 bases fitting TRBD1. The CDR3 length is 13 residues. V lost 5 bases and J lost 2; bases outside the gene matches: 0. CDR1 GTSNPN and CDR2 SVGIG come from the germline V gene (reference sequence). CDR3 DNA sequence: TGTGCCTGGGGGACAGGGGGCAATCAGCCCCAGCATTTT. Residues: CAWGTGGNQPQHF.

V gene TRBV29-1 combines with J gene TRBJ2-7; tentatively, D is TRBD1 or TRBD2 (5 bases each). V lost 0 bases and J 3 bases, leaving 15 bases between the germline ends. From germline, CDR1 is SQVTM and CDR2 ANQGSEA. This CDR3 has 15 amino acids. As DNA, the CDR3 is TGCAGCGTTGAAGATCGGCCGAGGGGTGACTACGAGCAGTACTTC. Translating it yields CSVEDRPRGDYEQYF.

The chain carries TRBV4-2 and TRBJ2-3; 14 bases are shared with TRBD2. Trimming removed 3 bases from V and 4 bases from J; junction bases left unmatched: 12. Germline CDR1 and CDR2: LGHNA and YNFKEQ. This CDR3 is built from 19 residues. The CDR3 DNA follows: TGTGCCAGCAGCCACCCGACTAGCGGGAGGGTTGGTTTTGCAGATACGCAGTATTTT. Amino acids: CASSHPTSGRVGFADTQYF.

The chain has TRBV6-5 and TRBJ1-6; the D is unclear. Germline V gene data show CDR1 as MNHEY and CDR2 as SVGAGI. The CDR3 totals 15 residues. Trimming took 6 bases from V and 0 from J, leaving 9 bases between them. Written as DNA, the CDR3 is TGTGCCAGCAGGAAGCGGAGCTCCTATAATTCACCCCTCCACTTT. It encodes CASRKRSSYNSPLHF.

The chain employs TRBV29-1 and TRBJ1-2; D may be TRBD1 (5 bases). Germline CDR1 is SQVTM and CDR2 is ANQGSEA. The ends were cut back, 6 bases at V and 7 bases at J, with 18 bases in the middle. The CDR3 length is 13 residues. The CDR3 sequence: CSVRAEGARGYTF. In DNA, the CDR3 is TGCAGCGTCCGAGCTGAAGGGGCACGTGGCTACACCTTC.

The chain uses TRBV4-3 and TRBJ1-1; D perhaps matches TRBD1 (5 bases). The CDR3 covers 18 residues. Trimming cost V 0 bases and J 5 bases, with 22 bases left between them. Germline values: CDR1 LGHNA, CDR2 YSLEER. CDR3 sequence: CASSQDWARQGLGTEAFF. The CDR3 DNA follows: TGCGCCAGCAGCCAAGACTGGGCCCGCCAGGGATTGGGTACTGAAGCTTTCTTT.

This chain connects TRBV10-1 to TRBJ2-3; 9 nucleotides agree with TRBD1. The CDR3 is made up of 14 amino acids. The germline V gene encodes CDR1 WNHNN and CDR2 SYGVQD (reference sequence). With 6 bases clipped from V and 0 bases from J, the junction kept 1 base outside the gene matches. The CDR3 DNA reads TGCGCCAGCAGAGGGACAGGGAGCACAGATACGCAGTATTTT. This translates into CASRGTGSTDTQYF.

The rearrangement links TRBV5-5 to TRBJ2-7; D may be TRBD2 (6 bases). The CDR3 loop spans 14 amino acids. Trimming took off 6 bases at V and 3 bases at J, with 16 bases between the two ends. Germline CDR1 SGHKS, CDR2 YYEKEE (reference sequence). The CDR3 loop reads CASTPAGLNYEQYF. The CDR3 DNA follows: TGTGCCAGCACCCCCGCGGGACTGAACTACGAGCAGTACTTC.

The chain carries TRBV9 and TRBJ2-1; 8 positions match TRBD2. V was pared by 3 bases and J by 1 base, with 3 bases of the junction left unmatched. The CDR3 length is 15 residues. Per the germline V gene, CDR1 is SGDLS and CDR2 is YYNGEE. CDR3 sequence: CASSEKRESYNEQFF. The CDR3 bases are TGTGCCAGCAGCGAGAAGCGGGAGTCCTACAATGAGCAGTTCTTC.

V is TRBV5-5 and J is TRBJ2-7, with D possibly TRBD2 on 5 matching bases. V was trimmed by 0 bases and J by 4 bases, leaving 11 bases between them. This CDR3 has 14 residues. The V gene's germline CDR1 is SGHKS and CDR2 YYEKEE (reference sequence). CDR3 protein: CASSLDGRGYEQYF. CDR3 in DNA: TGTGCCAGCAGCTTGGACGGTCGGGGTTACGAGCAGTACTTC.

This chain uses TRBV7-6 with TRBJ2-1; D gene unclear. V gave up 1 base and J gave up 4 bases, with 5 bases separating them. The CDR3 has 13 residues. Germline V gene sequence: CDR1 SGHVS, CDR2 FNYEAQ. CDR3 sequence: CASSLGAYNEQFF. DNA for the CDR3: TGTGCCAGCAGCTTAGGGGCATACAATGAGCAGTTCTTC.

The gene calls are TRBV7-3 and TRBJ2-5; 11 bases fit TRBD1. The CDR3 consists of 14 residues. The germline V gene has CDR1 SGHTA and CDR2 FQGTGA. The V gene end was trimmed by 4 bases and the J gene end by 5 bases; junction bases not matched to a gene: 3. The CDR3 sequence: CASSWTGGEETQYF. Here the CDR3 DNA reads TGTGCCAGCAGCTGGACAGGGGGCGAGGAGACCCAGTACTTC.

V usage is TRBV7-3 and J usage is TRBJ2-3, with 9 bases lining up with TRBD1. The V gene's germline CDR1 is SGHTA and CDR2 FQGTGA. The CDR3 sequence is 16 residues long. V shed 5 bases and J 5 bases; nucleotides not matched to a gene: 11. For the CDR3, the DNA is TGTGCCAGCAGCGCCGGGACAGGGAATCTGGGAGATACGCAGTATTTT. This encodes CASSAGTGNLGDTQYF.

The CDR3 DNA is TGTGCCAGCAGTGACTCGAGCAATTCACCCCTCCACTTT. Protein: CASSDSSNSPLHF. V usage is TRBV6-4 and J usage is TRBJ1-6; D is unresolved. Germline CDR1 MRHNA, CDR2 SNTAGT. Trimming removed 0 bases at V and 7 bases at J, with 4 bases between. The length of the CDR3 is 13 residues.

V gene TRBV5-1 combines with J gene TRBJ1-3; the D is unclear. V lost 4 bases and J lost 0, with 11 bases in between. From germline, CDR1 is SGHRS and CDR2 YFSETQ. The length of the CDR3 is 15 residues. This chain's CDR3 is CASSLDPSSGNTIYF. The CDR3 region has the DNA TGCGCCAGCAGCCTGGACCCGAGCTCTGGAAACACCATATATTTT.

This CDR3 is CASSSSGGVVETQYF. The CDR3 DNA sequence: TGTGCCAGCAGTTCTAGCGGGGGTGTGGTAGAGACCCAGTACTTC. The gene calls are TRBV9 and TRBJ2-5; TRBD2 matches 10 bases. Trimming cost V 5 bases and J 4 bases; bases outside gene matches: 8. CDR3 length: 15 amino acids. Germline-derived CDR1 and CDR2 are SGDLS and YYNGEE. The full variable domain, completed using reference TRBV9 and TRBJ2-5, is DSGVTQTPKHLITATGQRVTLRCSPRSGDLSVYWYQQSLDQGLQFLIQYYNGEERAKGNILERFSAQQFPDLHSELNLSSLELGDSALYFCASSSSGGVVETQYFGPGTRLLVL.

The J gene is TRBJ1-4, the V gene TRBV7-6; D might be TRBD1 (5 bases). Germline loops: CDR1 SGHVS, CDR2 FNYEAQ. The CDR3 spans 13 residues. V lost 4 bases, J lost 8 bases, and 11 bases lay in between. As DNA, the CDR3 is TGTGCCAGCAGCTCCGGGACCTTAGAAAAACTGTTTTTT. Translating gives CASSSGTLEKLFF.

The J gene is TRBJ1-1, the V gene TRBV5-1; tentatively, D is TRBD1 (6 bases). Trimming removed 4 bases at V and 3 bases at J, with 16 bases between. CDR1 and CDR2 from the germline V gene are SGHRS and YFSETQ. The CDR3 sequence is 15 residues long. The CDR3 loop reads CASSTYRAWDTEAFF. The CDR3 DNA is TGCGCCAGCAGCACCTACAGGGCCTGGGACACTGAAGCTTTCTTT.

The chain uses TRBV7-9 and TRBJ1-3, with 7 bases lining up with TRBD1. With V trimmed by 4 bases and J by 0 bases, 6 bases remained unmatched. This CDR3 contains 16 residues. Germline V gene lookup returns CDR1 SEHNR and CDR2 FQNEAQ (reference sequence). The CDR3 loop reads CASSSNRDSSGNTIYF. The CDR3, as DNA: TGTGCCAGCAGCTCCAACCGGGACAGCTCTGGAAACACCATATATTTT.

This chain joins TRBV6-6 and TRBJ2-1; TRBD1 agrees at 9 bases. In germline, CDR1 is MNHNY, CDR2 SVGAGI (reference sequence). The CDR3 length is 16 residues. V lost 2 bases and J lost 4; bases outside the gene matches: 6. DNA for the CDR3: TGTGCCAGCAGTTACGGTGGGGACAGGGTTTACAATGAGCAGTTCTTC. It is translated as CASSYGGDRVYNEQFF.

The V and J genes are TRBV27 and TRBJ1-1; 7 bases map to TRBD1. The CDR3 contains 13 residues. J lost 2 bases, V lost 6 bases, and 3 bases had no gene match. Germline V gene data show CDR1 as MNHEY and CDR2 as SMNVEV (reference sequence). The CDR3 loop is CASRHRGNTEAFF. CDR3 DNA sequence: TGTGCCAGCAGACACAGGGGAAACACTGAAGCTTTCTTT.

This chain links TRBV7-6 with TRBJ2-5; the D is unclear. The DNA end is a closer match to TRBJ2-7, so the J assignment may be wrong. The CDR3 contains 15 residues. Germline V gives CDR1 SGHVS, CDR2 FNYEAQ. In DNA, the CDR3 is TGTGCCAGCAGCCACAAAACATTCAGCTCCTACGAGCAGTACTTC. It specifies CASSHKTFSSYEQYF.

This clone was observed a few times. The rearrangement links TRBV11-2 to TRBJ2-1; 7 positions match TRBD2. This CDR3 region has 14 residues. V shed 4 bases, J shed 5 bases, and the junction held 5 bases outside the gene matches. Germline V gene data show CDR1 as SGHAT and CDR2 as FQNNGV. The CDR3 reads CASSSSGNHNEQFF. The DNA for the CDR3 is TGTGCCAGCAGCTCCAGCGGGAACCACAATGAGCAGTTCTTC.

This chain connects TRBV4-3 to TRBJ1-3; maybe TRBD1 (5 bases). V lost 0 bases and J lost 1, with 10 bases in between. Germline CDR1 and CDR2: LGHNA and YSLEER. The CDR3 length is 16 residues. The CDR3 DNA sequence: TGCGCCAGCAGCCAAGACCCCCAGGGATCTGGAAACACCATATATTTT. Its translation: CASSQDPQGSGNTIYF.

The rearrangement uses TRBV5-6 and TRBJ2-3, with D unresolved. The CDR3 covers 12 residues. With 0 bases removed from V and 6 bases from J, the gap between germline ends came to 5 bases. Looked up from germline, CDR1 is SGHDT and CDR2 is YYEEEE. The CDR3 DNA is TGTGCCAGCAGCTTGGGGTCGGATACGCAGTATTTT. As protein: CASSLGSDTQYF.

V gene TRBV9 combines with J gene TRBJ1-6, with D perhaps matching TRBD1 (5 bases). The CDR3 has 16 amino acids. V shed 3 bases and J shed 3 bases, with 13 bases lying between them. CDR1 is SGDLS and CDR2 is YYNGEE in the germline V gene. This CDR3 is CASSEPGADYNSPLHF. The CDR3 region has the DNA TGTGCCAGCAGCGAGCCTGGGGCAGACTATAATTCACCCCTCCACTTT. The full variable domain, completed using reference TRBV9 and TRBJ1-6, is DSGVTQTPKHLITATGQRVTLRCSPRSGDLSVYWYQQSLDQGLQFLIQYYNGEERAKGNILERFSAQQFPDLHSELNLSSLELGDSALYFCASSEPGADYNSPLHFGNGTRLTVT.

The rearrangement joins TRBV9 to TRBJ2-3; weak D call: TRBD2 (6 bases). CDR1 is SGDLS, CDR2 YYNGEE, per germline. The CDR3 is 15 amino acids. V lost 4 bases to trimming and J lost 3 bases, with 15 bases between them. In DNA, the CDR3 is TGTGCCAGCAGCCCTAGCGAGGAGGGGACAGATACGCAGTATTTT. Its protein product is CASSPSEEGTDTQYF.